Described below is a single T cell receptor (beta chain) sequence and its context. Its antigen is still unknown. These data come from a study of shared clonotypes between healthy human individuals. Study context: Plates per donor: three CD4 naive, three CD4 memory, two CD8 naive, one CD8 memory.

Findings and caveats of the study: A generally larger estimated richness was seen in naive subsets than in memory subsets. The genetic and exposure-history diversity represented was limited by few donors.

For sorted subsets, approximately 180 ng DNA per replicate equaled around 28,000 T cell genomes. Clones were read by immunoSEQ multiplex PCR, and TCRdb kept only the in-frame ones, dropping some. The sample shows about 960,000 clones, 70% to 85% of them seen only once. The CDR3 is 15 amino acids. Deletions cut 5 bases from V and 2 bases from J, with 10 bases between. Germline V gene data show CDR1 as MNHEY and CDR2 as SMNVEV (reference sequence). Sample: memory CD4+ T cells sorted from blood. The subset denotes: CD45RA-negative fraction. The TCR sequence derives from a man in his late teens or twenties in good health. V gene TRBV27 combines with J gene TRBJ2-6; D is perhaps TRBD2 (5 bases). The CDR3 sequence is CASSGSYAGANVLTF. The DNA for the CDR3 is TGTGCCAGCAGTGGGAGTTACGCTGGGGCCAACGTCCTGACTTTC.